What follows are 13 T cell receptor beta chains derived from one specimen sequenced in a study of identical twins. Each CDR3 protein gets one entry after TCRdb re-called the 5' RACE reads with MiXCR. The sample holds 1.5 million to 2 million distinct CDR3 sequences, 32% seen once. The sample was cord blood. These receptors were obtained from a newborn girl in good health.

This clonotype was seen repeatedly, ten times or more. This chain links TRBV6-6 with TRBJ1-2; possibly TRBD1 for D (5 bases). This CDR3 has 17 residues. CDR1 and CDR2 (germline): MNHNY, SVGAGI (reference sequence). V was trimmed by 2 bases and J by 3 bases, leaving 19 bases between them. The CDR3 spells CASSYNGGTIIDYGYTF. CDR3 bases: TGTGCCAGCAGTTACAATGGGGGGACGATTATCGACTATGGCTACACCTTC.

This clonotype was picked up many times. The rearrangement joins TRBV20-1 to TRBJ2-7; D uncertain. CDR1 is DFQATT, CDR2 SNEGSKA, per germline (reference sequence). The V and J ends lost 0 bases and 2 bases respectively, with 11 bases between them. The CDR3 covers 14 residues. The CDR3 nucleotides read TGCAGTGCTAGAGATGTTTTTGAGGCCTACGAGCAGTACTTC. Translation: CSARDVFEAYEQYF.

This chain joins TRBV4-1 and TRBJ2-3; D tentatively reads TRBD1 or TRBD2 (7 bases each). Germline V gene data show CDR1 as MGHRA and CDR2 as YSYEKL. The V end lost 6 bases, the J end lost 5 bases, and 24 bases lay between the germline ends. This CDR3 spans 17 amino acids. The CDR3 DNA follows: TGCGCCAGCAGGCGGGGAGGGGGCTGGTCTTCAAAAGATACGCAGTATTTT. Protein product: CASRRGGGWSSKDTQYF.

J is TRBJ2-2 and V is TRBV2, with unresolved D. V gave up 6 bases and J gave up 3 bases, with 14 bases separating them. CDR1 SNHLY and CDR2 FYNNEI come from the germline V gene. The CDR3 runs 15 residues. The CDR3 region is CASRRTGAYTGELFF. The CDR3 nucleotides are TGTGCCAGCAGACGTACTGGCGCCTACACCGGGGAGCTGTTTTTT. The variable domain in full, with the rest retrieved from reference TRBV2 and TRBJ2-2, is EPEVTQTPSHQVTQMGQEVILRCVPISNHLYFYWYRQILGQKVEFLVSFYNNEISEKSEIFDDQFSVERPDGSNFTLKIRSTKLEDSAMYFCASRRTGAYTGELFFGEGSRLTVL.

CDR3 in amino acids: CASGLPRRLLNTGELFF. CDR3 nucleotide sequence: TGTGCCAGCGGACTTCCCCGGCGGCTTTTGAACACCGGGGAGCTGTTTTTT. The V call is TRBV6-1, the J call TRBJ2-2, with D maybe TRBD2 (5 bases). CDR3 length equals 17 residues. V gave up 8 bases and J gave up 1 base, with 20 bases separating them. The germline gives CDR1 MNHNS, CDR2 SASEGT.

This clonotype turned up a few times. In nucleotides, the CDR3 is TGTGCCAGCAGACCGCCGGGACAGGGGTTAGGCTACACCTTC. It codes for CASRPPGQGLGYTF. The chain joins TRBV12-3 or TRBV12-4 to TRBJ1-2; 10 bases line up with TRBD1. After removal of 6 bases from V and 8 bases from J, the junction contained 9 bases not matched to a gene. This CDR3 has 14 amino acids.

This clonotype has a count of ten or more. Germline and junction disagree at one end, which may indicate a read error. The CDR3 nucleotides read TGTGCCAGCAGCCAAGTTAGCGGGAGCTCCTACGAGCAGTACTTC. It encodes CASSQVSGSSYEQYF. This chain uses TRBV4-1 with TRBJ2-7; the match to TRBD2 covers 9 bases. This CDR3 spans 15 amino acids. CDR1 is MGHRA and CDR2 is YSYEKL in the germline V gene.

This chain links TRBV28 with TRBJ2-3; a possible D gene is TRBD2 (6 bases). V dropped 6 bases and J dropped 1 base, with 11 bases sitting between them. This CDR3 contains 14 residues. The germline gives CDR1 MDHEN, CDR2 SYDVKM. CDR3 protein: CASRRREGTDTQYF. The CDR3 DNA reads as TGTGCCAGCAGAAGGCGGGAAGGCACAGATACGCAGTATTTT.

This rearrangement joins TRBV27 to TRBJ2-7, with TRBD1 matching 8 bases. The germline gives CDR1 MNHEY, CDR2 SMNVEV (reference sequence). The V gene end was trimmed by 5 bases and the J gene end by 3 bases; junction bases not matched to a gene: 9. This CDR3 has 15 residues. The DNA for the CDR3 is TGTGCCAGCAGTCGACCAATTGGACAGGGCTACGAGCAGTACTTC. The encoded protein is CASSRPIGQGYEQYF.

This clonotype was seen more than once but under ten times. The J gene is TRBJ1-6, the V gene TRBV6-5, with D uncertain. Germline assignment: CDR1 MNHEY and CDR2 SVGAGI. The V and J ends lost 1 base and 0 bases respectively, with 7 bases between them. The CDR3 length is 16 residues. CDR3 DNA sequence: TGTGCCAGCAGTTACTGGCCTGGCTCCTATAATTCACCCCTCCACTTT. This sequence encodes CASSYWPGSYNSPLHF.

V is TRBV20-1 and J is TRBJ1-5, with 8 bases identical to TRBD1. Germline V gives CDR1 DFQATT, CDR2 SNEGSKA (reference sequence). The CDR3 sequence is 13 residues long. Losses at the gene ends were 6 bases for V and 6 bases for J; bases not matched to a gene: 7. The CDR3 is CSAQGARGQPQHF. CDR3 nucleotides: TGCAGTGCCCAGGGGGCGAGAGGTCAGCCCCAGCATTTT.

This chain connects TRBV18 to TRBJ2-3; a possible D gene is TRBD1 (7 bases). CDR3 size: 14 residues. The V gene lost 1 base and the J gene lost 7 bases, with 12 bases spanning the gap. CDR1 is KGHSH and CDR2 is LQKENI in the germline V gene. The CDR3 here is CASSPRDSGHTQYF. DNA of the CDR3: TGTGCCAGCTCACCACGGGACAGCGGGCATACGCAGTATTTT.

This clonotype was detected only once. At one end the junction does not follow the germline gene, possibly because of a read error. The chain combines TRBV27 with TRBJ1-1; the match to TRBD1 covers 10 bases. The CDR3 totals 15 residues. Germline values: CDR1 MNHEY, CDR2 SMNVEV (reference sequence). This CDR3 is CASSPRTGGYAEAFF. The DNA for the CDR3 is TGTGCCAGCAGTCCCCGGACAGGGGGATATGCTGAAGCCTTCTTT.